This TCR beta chain appears in the sequencing data of a study of primary melanoma T cells and metastatic recurrence. Assay used: immunoSEQ multiplex PCR; TCRdb lists only in-frame clones, some missing. The sample has 200 to 250 clones, approximately 88% seen once. Germline CDR1 MNHGY, CDR2 SAAAGT. Trimming pared 4 bases from V and 8 bases from J, leaving 11 bases between. This CDR3 contains 12 residues. This clone has only a few counts. The TCR comes from a human donor with melanoma. The specimen was melanoma tumor tissue. The V gene is TRBV6-8, the J gene TRBJ1-1; D is ambiguous. CDR3 bases: TGTGCCAGCAGTTTCGGGCACGGCGAAGCTTTCTTT. Translated, it gives CASSFGHGEAFF.